What follows is one T cell receptor (beta chain) and its context. The sample originates from a study of cytomegalovirus exposure and HLA in healthy donors. In the PCR, 60 Vbeta and 13 Jbeta primers were used. The assay was immunoSEQ multiplex PCR, and TCRdb's table has in-frame clones only and misses some. The table includes approximately 79,000 clones, more than 60% detected once. J lost 3 bases, V lost 4 bases, and 3 bases had no gene match. Germline V gene data show CDR1 as SNHLY and CDR2 as FYNNEI. This CDR3 comprises 15 residues. The clonotype was recovered from a middle-aged man in good health and CMV-seronegative. Sequenced: PBMCs. V and J are TRBV2 and TRBJ2-7, with 13 bases that match TRBD2. DNA of the CDR3: TGTGCCAGCAGTGCTCGGACTAGCGGGAGCTACGAGCAGTACTTC. This codes for CASSARTSGSYEQYF.